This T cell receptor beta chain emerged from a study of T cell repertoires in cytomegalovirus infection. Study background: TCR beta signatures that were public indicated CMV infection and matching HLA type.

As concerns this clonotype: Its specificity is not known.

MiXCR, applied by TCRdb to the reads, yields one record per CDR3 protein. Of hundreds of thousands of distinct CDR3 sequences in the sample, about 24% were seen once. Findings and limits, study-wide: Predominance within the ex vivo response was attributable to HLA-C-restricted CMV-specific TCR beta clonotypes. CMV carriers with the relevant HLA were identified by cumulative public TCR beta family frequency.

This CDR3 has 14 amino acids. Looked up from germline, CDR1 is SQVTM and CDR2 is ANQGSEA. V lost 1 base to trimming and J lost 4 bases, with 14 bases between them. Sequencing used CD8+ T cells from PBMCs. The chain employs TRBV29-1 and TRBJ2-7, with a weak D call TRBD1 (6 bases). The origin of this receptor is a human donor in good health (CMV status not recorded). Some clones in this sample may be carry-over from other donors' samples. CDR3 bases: TGCAGCGTTGAAGCCGAAAACAGGGAATACGAGCAGTACTTC. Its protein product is CSVEAENREYEQYF.